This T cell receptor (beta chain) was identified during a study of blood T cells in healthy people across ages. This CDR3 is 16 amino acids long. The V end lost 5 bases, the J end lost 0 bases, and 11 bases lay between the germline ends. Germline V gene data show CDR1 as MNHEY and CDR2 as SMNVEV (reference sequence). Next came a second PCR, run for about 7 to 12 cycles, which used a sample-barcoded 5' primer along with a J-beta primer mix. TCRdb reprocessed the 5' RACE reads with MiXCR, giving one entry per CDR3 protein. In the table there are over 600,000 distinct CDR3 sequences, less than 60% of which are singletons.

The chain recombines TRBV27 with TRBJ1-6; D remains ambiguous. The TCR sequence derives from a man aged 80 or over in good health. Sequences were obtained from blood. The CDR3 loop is CASSPRASSYNSPLHF. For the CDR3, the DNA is TGTGCCAGCAGTCCACGAGCGAGCTCCTATAATTCACCCCTCCACTTT.